This T cell receptor beta chain came from a study of blood T cell repertoires in COVID-19. Looking at the study overall: Samples taken during acute and convalescent COVID-19 were collected in the United States, Italy and Spain.

The sample holds one count of this clone. Authors' data handling: Scientists estimated how many nucleated cells there were by amplifying reference gene primers. Assay: immunoSEQ multiplex PCR; the TCRdb copy retains only in-frame clones and omits some. V and J calls and clone size are copied from that table; D and trimming were computed from the DNA. The data show about 370,000 clones, with around 92% seen just once and under 4% held by the top ten. The V gene's germline CDR1 is LNHDA and CDR2 SQIVND (reference sequence). Trimming took off 1 base at V and 10 bases at J, with 16 bases between the two ends. CDR3 length: 14 residues.

J is TRBJ2-5 and V is TRBV19; D may be TRBD1 (5 bases). The TCR comes from a woman aged 25 to 39 with COVID-19, enrolled during active disease. The sample comprised peripheral blood. In DNA, the CDR3 is TGTGCCAGTAGTATAGTCCAGGGCTCGTTAGACCAGTACTTC. Translated: CASSIVQGSLDQYF.